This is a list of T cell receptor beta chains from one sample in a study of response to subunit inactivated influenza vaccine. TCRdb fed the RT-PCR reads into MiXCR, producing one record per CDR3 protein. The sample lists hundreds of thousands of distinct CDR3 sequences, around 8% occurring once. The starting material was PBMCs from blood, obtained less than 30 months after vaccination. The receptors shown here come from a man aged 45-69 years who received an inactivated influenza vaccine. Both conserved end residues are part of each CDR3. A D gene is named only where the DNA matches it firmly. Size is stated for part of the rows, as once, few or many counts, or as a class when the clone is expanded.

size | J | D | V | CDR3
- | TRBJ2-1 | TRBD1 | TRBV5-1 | CASSPGTELYNEQFF
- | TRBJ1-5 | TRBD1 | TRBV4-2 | CASSQEQGTVQPQHF
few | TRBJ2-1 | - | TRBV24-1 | CATSDSYNEQFF
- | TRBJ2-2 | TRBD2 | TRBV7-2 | CASSFASGSNGELFF
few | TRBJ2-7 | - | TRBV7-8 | CASSATVSPHEQYF
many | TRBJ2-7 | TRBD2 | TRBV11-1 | CASSLGGSSGSPSRRYEQYF
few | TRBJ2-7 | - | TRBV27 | CASSTGRAGEQYF
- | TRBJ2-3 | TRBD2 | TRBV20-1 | CSARGGGSQSTDTQYF
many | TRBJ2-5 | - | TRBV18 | CASSPERTQYF
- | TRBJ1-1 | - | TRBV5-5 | CASQETGIRGNTEAFF
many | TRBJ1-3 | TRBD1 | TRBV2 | CASRVDRGKLYF
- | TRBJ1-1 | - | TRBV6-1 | CASSEALGDTEAFF
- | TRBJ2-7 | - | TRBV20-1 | CSARSGQPLEAEQYF
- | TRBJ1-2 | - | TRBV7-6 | CAGAGYNGYTF
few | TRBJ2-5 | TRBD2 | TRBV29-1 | CSVGPSGNPTQYF
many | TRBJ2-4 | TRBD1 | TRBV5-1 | CASSQRTGENIQYF
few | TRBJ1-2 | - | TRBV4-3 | CASSQDRSGDYGYTF
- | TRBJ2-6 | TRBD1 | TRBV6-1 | CASSRDSGSRRANVLTF
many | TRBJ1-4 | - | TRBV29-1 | CSAGRTNEKLFF
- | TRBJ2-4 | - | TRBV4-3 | CASSEGPSAKNIQYF
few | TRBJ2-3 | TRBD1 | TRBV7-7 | CASSVGTGDTDTQYF
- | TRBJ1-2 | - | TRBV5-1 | CASSPGTPPNYGYTF
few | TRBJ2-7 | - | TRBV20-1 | CSARYQDHPYEQYF
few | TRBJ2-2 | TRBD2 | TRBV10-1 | CASSEQRGDTGELFF
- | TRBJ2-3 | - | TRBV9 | CASSAAAGRGISDTQYF
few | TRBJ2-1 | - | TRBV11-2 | CASSQSAAGHSYNEQFF
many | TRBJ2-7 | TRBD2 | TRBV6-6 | CASTGTSVEQYF
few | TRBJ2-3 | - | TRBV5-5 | CASSLGYGGRADTQYF
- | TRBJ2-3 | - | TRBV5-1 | CASSLETGITDTQYF
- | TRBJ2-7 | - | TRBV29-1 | CSVEGGLDSYEQYF
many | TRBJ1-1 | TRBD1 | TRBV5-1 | CASSSRTGANTEAFF
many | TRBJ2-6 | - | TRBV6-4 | CASSEVSGANVLTF
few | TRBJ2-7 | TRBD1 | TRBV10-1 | CASRVGQGAEEQYF
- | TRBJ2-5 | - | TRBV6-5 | CASSFSETQCF
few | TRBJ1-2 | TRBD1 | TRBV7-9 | CASSLALGQGNYGYTF
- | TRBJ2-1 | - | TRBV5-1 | CASSTGQDNEQFF
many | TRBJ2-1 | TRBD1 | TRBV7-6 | CASSLWAGGDYNEQFF
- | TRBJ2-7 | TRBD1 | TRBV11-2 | CASSLVRDSSYEQYF
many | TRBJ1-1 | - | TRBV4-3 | CASSSGGGRGEAFF
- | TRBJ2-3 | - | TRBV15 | CATSRESTDTQYF
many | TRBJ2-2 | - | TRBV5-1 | CASTNQGTGELFF
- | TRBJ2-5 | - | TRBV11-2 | CASSLPSVDSRKTQYF
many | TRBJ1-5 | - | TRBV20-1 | CSAIKSGLLNQPQHF
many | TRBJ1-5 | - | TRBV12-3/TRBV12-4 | CASSLALNQPQHF
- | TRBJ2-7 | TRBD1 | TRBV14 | CASSQDKKLDRGIYEQYF
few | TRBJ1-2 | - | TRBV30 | CAWSGQTNYGYTF
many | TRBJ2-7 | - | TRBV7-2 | CASRDLTVHEQYF
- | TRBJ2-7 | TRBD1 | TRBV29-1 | CSVPGQRLYEQYF
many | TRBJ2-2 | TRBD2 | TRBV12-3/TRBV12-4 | CASNLAGGNTGELFF
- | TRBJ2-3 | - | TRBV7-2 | CASSFRDQRTDTQYF
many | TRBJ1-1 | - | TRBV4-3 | CASSSGKGLGQAFF
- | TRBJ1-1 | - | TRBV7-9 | CASSSGSGRAFF
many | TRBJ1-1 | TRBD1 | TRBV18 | CASSLTGGTEAFF
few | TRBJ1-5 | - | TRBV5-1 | CASSLFQGPNQPQHF
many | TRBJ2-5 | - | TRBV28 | CASSSGETQYF
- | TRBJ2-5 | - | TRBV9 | CASTQFGQNQETQYF
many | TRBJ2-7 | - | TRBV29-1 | CSVETLLGIKQYF
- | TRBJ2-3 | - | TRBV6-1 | CASRPGTAGTDTQYF